This T cell receptor (beta chain) was obtained from a study of metastatic and nonmetastatic thyroid tumors. Looking at the study overall: Repertoire data that came from the blood and tumor or nodule tissue of malignant and benign thyroid patients were compared.

This clone was seen ten or more times. Thyroid surgery took place with no prior treatment in any patient. TCRdb used MiXCR to call clones anew from the PCR reads. The sample contains roughly 30,000 clones, 18% of which appear only once. The CDR3 has 16 amino acids. The V gene's germline CDR1 is LNHNV and CDR2 YYDKDF (reference sequence). J was trimmed by 0 bases and V by 0 bases; bases with no gene match: 0. The sequenced sample consisted of blood. The V gene is TRBV15, the J gene TRBJ2-1; the match to TRBD1 covers 9 bases. The clonotype comes from a female donor with papillary thyroid cancer or a benign thyroid nodule (not recorded which). Some clones in this sample may be carry-over from other donors' samples. The CDR3 reads CATSRETGGSYNEQFF. The CDR3 bases are TGTGCCACCAGCAGAGAGACAGGGGGCTCCTACAATGAGCAGTTCTTC.